These 27 T cell receptor beta chains were all obtained from the same sample, sequenced in a study of T cells in Graves' hyperthyroidism and ophthalmopathy. RNA transcripts were the template for amplifying TCR beta CDR3 regions. The TCR CDR3 first-round RT-PCR relied on the HTBI primer set. TCRdb ran MiXCR on the multiplex PCR reads and lists one entry per CDR3 protein. The data hold some 320,000 distinct CDR3 sequences, with about 13% observed a single time. The sequenced sample consisted of blood. The receptors were gathered from a woman between 40 and 55 years old with Graves' ophthalmopathy.

This clonotype has only a few counts. The rearrangement joins TRBV4-1 to TRBJ1-2; perhaps TRBD1 as D (6 bases). The CDR3 length is 15 residues. The germline V gene has CDR1 MGHRA and CDR2 YSYEKL. With 4 bases removed from V and 4 bases from J, the gap between germline ends came to 16 bases. The CDR3 DNA reads TGCGCCAGCAGCCCTGGGACACGTCTTCGCTATGGCTACACCTTC. The encoded protein is CASSPGTRLRYGYTF.

This clonotype was observed at least ten times. The V gene is TRBV3-1, the J gene TRBJ2-5; D is unclear. Between the trimmed V and J ends, which lost 4 bases and 5 bases, there was a span of 8 bases. This CDR3 comprises 12 residues. Looked up from germline, CDR1 is LGHDT and CDR2 is YNNKEL (reference sequence). The CDR3 sequence: CASSPERETQYF. The CDR3 coding sequence is TGTGCCAGCAGCCCGGAGAGGGAGACCCAGTACTTC.

This clonotype was recorded at least ten times. The rearrangement uses TRBV27 and TRBJ1-1; D call uncertain. The V gene's germline CDR1 is MNHEY and CDR2 SMNVEV (reference sequence). This CDR3 has 16 amino acids. Trimming shortened V by 3 bases and J by 2 bases, and 16 bases separated the two germline ends. CDR3 DNA sequence: TGTGCCAGCAGTTTTAAGGACCCTAGGGTCAACACTGAAGCTTTCTTT. Amino acid sequence: CASSFKDPRVNTEAFF.

The rearrangement uses TRBV5-1 and TRBJ2-5; 8 bases agree with TRBD1. CDR3 length: 17 residues. J lost 1 base, V lost 2 bases, and 10 bases had no gene match. From germline, CDR1 is SGHRS and CDR2 YFSETQ. The CDR3 DNA reads TGCGCCAGCAGCTTACAACCAGGGGGCGGGTCCCAAGAGACCCAGTACTTC. It yields the protein CASSLQPGGGSQETQYF.

This clonotype has ten or more counts. This chain connects TRBV20-1 to TRBJ1-2, with TRBD1 matching over 12 bases. V was clipped by 2 bases and J by 5 bases; unmatched bases: 6. From germline, CDR1 is DFQATT and CDR2 SNEGSKA (reference sequence). This CDR3 is 15 amino acids long. The CDR3 sequence: CSARIQGQGAYGYTF. The CDR3, as DNA: TGCAGTGCTAGAATCCAGGGACAGGGGGCGTATGGCTACACCTTC.

This clonotype was counted many times. The CDR3 loop is CASSVTGVYTEAFF. CDR3 sequence (DNA): TGCGCCAGCAGCGTGACAGGGGTGTACACTGAAGCTTTCTTT. This sequence joins TRBV5-1 and TRBJ1-1; TRBD1 agrees at 8 bases. The CDR3 contains 14 residues. The germline CDR1 and CDR2 sequences are SGHRS and YFSETQ. J was trimmed by 3 bases and V by 4 bases; bases with no gene match: 5.

The chain recombines TRBV10-3 with TRBJ2-3; possible D gene TRBD1, 7 bases. CDR1 is ENHRY and CDR2 is SYGVKD in the germline V gene. Trimming pared 4 bases from V and 6 bases from J, leaving 17 bases between. CDR3 length equals 15 residues. The CDR3, as DNA: TGTGCCATCAGTGCACGACAGGGACTTACGGATACGCAGTATTTT. Translated, it gives CAISARQGLTDTQYF.

The CDR3 spells CSARDPLAGGTDTQYF. CDR3 in DNA: TGCAGTGCTAGAGATCCCCTAGCGGGGGGCACAGATACGCAGTATTTT. The rearrangement links TRBV20-1 to TRBJ2-3; 10 nucleotides agree with TRBD2. Germline assignment: CDR1 DFQATT and CDR2 SNEGSKA (reference sequence). Trimming at V came to 0 bases and at J to 1 base, leaving 4 bases not matched to a gene. The length of the CDR3 is 16 residues.

This clonotype has ten or more counts. DNA for the CDR3: TGTGCCAGTAGTATGGGACAGGTCAACTATGGCTACACCTTC. It encodes CASSMGQVNYGYTF. The chain uses TRBV19 and TRBJ1-2; TRBD1 matches 8 bases. Germline V lookup: CDR1 LNHDA, CDR2 SQIVND (reference sequence). The CDR3 loop spans 14 amino acids. V shed 3 bases and J 2 bases; nucleotides not matched to a gene: 2.

This clonotype has a handful of counts. This rearrangement joins TRBV20-1 to TRBJ1-2, with 8 bases lining up with TRBD1. The CDR3 sequence is 15 residues long. V lost 0 bases to trimming and J lost 2 bases; unmatched junction nucleotides: 5. Germline V gene lookup returns CDR1 DFQATT and CDR2 SNEGSKA (reference sequence). CDR3 in DNA: TGCAGTGCTAGAGATGGACAGGGTTCCAACTATGGCTACACCTTC. Translation gives CSARDGQGSNYGYTF.

In its sample, this clonotype was seen many times. This chain uses TRBV4-1 with TRBJ2-3, with a possible D match to TRBD1 (6 bases). The V gene's germline CDR1 is MGHRA and CDR2 YSYEKL. Trimming shortened V by 2 bases and J by 1 base, and 7 bases separated the two germline ends. CDR3 length: 14 amino acids. CDR3 region: CASSQRTGTDTQYF. Here the CDR3 DNA reads TGCGCCAGCAGCCAACGGACAGGCACAGATACGCAGTATTTT.

This clonotype occurred many times. The chain carries TRBV19 and TRBJ2-3; D not resolved. CDR1 and CDR2 (germline): LNHDA, SQIVND (reference sequence). With 4 bases removed from V and 2 bases from J, the gap between germline ends came to 10 bases. The CDR3 length is 14 residues. The CDR3 coding sequence is TGTGCCAGTAGTACACCGGGTCACACAGATACGCAGTATTTT. This gives the protein CASSTPGHTDTQYF.

This clonotype was recorded a few times. The genes are TRBV18 and TRBJ2-1; TRBD2 matches at 11 bases. V lost 5 bases and J lost 9; bases outside the gene matches: 9. CDR3 length: 15 residues. Germline V gives CDR1 KGHSH, CDR2 LQKENI. CDR3 DNA: TGTGCCAGCTCAATACTAGCGGGAGATAAAGGTGAGCAGTTCTTC. It specifies CASSILAGDKGEQFF.

This clonotype showed up many times. The chain joins TRBV9 to TRBJ1-1, with D perhaps matching TRBD1 (6 bases). The length of the CDR3 is 13 residues. Trimming shortened V by 3 bases and J by 3 bases, and 9 bases separated the two germline ends. CDR1 and CDR2 (germline): SGDLS, YYNGEE. The CDR3: CASSETGHTEAFF. CDR3 DNA sequence: TGTGCCAGCAGCGAGACAGGTCACACTGAAGCTTTCTTT.

This clonotype was counted between two and nine times. The J gene is TRBJ2-2, the V gene TRBV24-1; maybe TRBD2 (6 bases). The CDR3 spans 15 residues. Germline V lookup: CDR1 KGHDR, CDR2 SFDVKD. Deletions cut 4 bases from V and 7 bases from J, with 15 bases between. The CDR3 nucleotides read TGTGCCACCAGTGACCCGGACGGGAGTGGCGGGGAGCTGTTTTTT. Protein sequence: CATSDPDGSGGELFF.

This clonotype has a count of ten or more. The chain recombines TRBV6-5 with TRBJ2-1; 12 bases agree with TRBD2. The J segment lost 10 bases and the V segment lost 3 bases, leaving 16 bases of the junction unmatched. This CDR3 has 18 residues. Germline loops: CDR1 MNHEY, CDR2 SVGAGI. CDR3: CASSYRLAGGPRPPEQFF. The CDR3 bases are TGTGCCAGCAGTTATAGGCTAGCGGGAGGGCCGCGTCCCCCCGAGCAGTTCTTC.

In its sample, this clonotype was seen a few times. The chain joins TRBV12-3 or TRBV12-4 to TRBJ2-2; no firm D call. The V end lost 3 bases, the J end lost 1 base, and 9 bases lay between the germline ends. The CDR3 has 15 amino acids. The CDR3 spells CASSFWQENTGELFF. CDR3 bases: TGTGCCAGCAGTTTTTGGCAAGAGAACACCGGGGAGCTGTTTTTT.

This clonotype was picked up many times. V usage is TRBV20-1 and J usage is TRBJ1-5, with D tentatively TRBD1 (5 bases). This CDR3 contains 12 residues. CDR1 is DFQATT and CDR2 is SNEGSKA in the germline V gene (reference sequence). V lost 6 bases, J lost 2 bases, and 8 bases lay in between. This CDR3 reads CSALQGNQPQHF. In DNA form, the CDR3 reads TGCAGTGCATTACAGGGCAATCAGCCCCAGCATTTT.

At least ten counts were recorded for this clonotype. This chain uses TRBV28 with TRBJ1-2, with D perhaps matching TRBD1 (5 bases). The CDR3 runs to 14 residues. With 5 bases removed from V and 5 bases from J, the gap between germline ends came to 15 bases. Germline V gene lookup returns CDR1 MDHEN and CDR2 SYDVKM. The CDR3 DNA sequence: TGTGCCAGCAGTACCAGCAGGGAAGGGTATGGCTACACCTTC. Its protein is CASSTSREGYGYTF.

This clonotype has ten or more counts. The rearrangement uses TRBV27 and TRBJ1-6; unclear D gene. Trimming pared 2 bases from V and 14 bases from J, leaving 13 bases between. Germline V lookup: CDR1 MNHEY, CDR2 SMNVEV (reference sequence). The CDR3 has 13 residues. The CDR3 here is CASSLREGWALHF. In nucleotides, the CDR3 is TGTGCCAGCAGTTTAAGGGAGGGATGGGCCCTCCACTTT.

This clonotype was observed a few times. The chain is built from TRBV11-2 and TRBJ2-5, with D unresolved. V lost 0 bases to trimming and J lost 4 bases, with 9 bases between them. CDR1 is SGHAT, CDR2 FQNNGV, per germline. This CDR3 is 14 amino acids long. This CDR3 reads CASSLDRLRETQYF. CDR3 bases: TGTGCCAGCAGCTTAGACAGACTCCGAGAGACCCAGTACTTC.

This clonotype has only a few counts. This chain uses TRBV9 with TRBJ2-5, with D unresolved. CDR3 length: 11 amino acids. Trimming left V 6 bases short and J 5 bases short, with 8 bases between. Germline CDR1 and CDR2: SGDLS and YYNGEE. The CDR3 loop reads CASTSGETQYF. The CDR3 bases are TGTGCCAGCACCTCTGGGGAGACCCAGTACTTC.

This chain links TRBV20-1 with TRBJ2-3, with 9 bases lining up with TRBD2. The CDR3 loop spans 14 amino acids. Germline V gene data show CDR1 as DFQATT and CDR2 as SNEGSKA (reference sequence). V was clipped by 1 base and J by 5 bases; unmatched bases: 4. CDR3 in DNA: TGCAGTGCTAGAGGTAGCGGGGGTGGAGATACGCAGTATTTT. It is translated as CSARGSGGGDTQYF.

J is TRBJ1-1 and V is TRBV5-1; D ambiguous. V lost 8 bases and J 1 base, leaving 9 bases between the germline ends. Germline values: CDR1 SGHRS, CDR2 YFSETQ. This CDR3 has 12 residues. CDR3 sequence (DNA): TGCGCCAGGGACTCTGGGAACACTGAAGCTTTCTTT. Residues: CARDSGNTEAFF.

This clonotype has ten or more counts. The genes are TRBV6-1 and TRBJ2-5; 7 nucleotides match TRBD1. The CDR3 consists of 15 residues. The V and J ends lost 6 bases and 2 bases, in that order; junction bases with no gene match: 9. Germline CDR1 reads MNHNS; CDR2 reads SASEGT. Written as DNA, the CDR3 is TGTGCCAGCAGGTTCCGGGGACAGAATCAAGAGACCCAGTACTTC. The encoded protein is CASRFRGQNQETQYF.

At least ten counts were recorded for this clonotype. The chain recombines TRBV20-1 with TRBJ2-5; D gene ambiguous. V lost 3 bases and J 2 bases, leaving 1 base between the germline ends. The CDR3 has 10 residues. The germline V gene encodes CDR1 DFQATT and CDR2 SNEGSKA (reference sequence). The CDR3 nucleotides read TGCAGTGCTAGTCAAGAGACCCAGTACTTC. This encodes CSASQETQYF.

This clonotype was seen repeatedly, ten times or more. The chain couples TRBV27 to TRBJ1-1; D uncertain. Germline V CDR1 and CDR2: MNHEY, SMNVEV (reference sequence). V lost 6 bases and J lost 5, with 13 bases in between. This CDR3 comprises 13 residues. CDR3 sequence (DNA): TGTGCCAGCAGACGTATCGTGGGGACTGAAGCTTTCTTT. As protein: CASRRIVGTEAFF.